What follows describes a single T cell receptor beta chain. The sample carries other DNA sequences with the same CDR3. The sort gate was single viable CD3+CD4+CD8-CD45RO+ cells for memory CD4+ T cells. This sample stems from a study of memory CD4+ T cells and cytomegalovirus serostatus. About the research overall: Healthy Belgian adult donors included nine or ten CMV-positive and around 25 CMV-negative people.

The CDR3 length is 13 residues. The V end was cut by 2 bases, the J end by 5 bases, with 9 bases between. Germline CDR1 is SGHRS and CDR2 is YFSETQ. Sequencing was performed with immunoSEQ multiplex PCR; in TCRdb, only in-frame clones are kept and a portion is missing. The sample shows roughly 60,000 clones, 77% of them seen only once. The receptor was isolated from an adult in good health and CMV-seronegative. The chain carries TRBV5-1 and TRBJ2-3, with a possible D match to TRBD2 (6 bases). The sequenced material came from memory CD4+ T cells from blood. The CDR3 here is CASSFPGEDTQYF. CDR3 bases: TGCGCCAGCAGCTTCCCGGGGGAAGATACGCAGTATTTT.